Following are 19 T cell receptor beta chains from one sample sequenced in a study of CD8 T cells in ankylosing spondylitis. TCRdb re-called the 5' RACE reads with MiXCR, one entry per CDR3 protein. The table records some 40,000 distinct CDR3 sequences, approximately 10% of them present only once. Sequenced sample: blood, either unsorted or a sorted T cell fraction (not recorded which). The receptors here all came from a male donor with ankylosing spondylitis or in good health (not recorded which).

Here the CDR3 DNA reads TGTGCCAGCAGTAATCTACTTACAGGGGGAGATGGCTACACCTTC. This encodes CASSNLLTGGDGYTF. This rearrangement joins TRBV27 to TRBJ1-2, with 8 positions matching TRBD1. The CDR3 spans 15 residues. V shed 5 bases, J shed 6 bases, and the junction held 11 bases outside the gene matches. Germline V gene data show CDR1 as MNHEY and CDR2 as SMNVEV (reference sequence).

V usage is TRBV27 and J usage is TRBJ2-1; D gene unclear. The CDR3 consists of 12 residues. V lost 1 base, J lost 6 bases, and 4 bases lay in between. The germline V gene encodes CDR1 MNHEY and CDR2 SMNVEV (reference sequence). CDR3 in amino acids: CASSLLGNEQFF. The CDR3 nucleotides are TGTGCCAGCAGTTTATTGGGCAATGAGCAGTTCTTC.

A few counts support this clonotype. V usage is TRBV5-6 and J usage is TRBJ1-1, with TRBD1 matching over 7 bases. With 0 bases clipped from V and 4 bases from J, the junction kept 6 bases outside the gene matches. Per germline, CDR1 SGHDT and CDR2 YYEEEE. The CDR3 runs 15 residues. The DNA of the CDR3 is TGTGCCAGCAGCTTGGAACTACAGGGGAGCACTGAAGCTTTCTTT. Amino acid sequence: CASSLELQGSTEAFF.

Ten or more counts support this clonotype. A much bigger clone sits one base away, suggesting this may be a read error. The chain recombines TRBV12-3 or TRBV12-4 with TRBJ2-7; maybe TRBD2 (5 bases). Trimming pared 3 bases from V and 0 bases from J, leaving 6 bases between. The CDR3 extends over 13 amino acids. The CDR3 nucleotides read TGTGCCAGCAGTTTCGGGGACTCCTACGAGCAGTACTTC. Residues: CASSFGDSYEQYF.

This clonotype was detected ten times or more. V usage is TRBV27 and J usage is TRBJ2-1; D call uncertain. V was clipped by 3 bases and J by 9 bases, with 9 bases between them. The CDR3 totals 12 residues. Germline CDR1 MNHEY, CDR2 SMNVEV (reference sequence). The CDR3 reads CASSLSSGEQFF. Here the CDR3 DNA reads TGTGCCAGCAGTTTGAGTAGTGGTGAGCAGTTCTTC.

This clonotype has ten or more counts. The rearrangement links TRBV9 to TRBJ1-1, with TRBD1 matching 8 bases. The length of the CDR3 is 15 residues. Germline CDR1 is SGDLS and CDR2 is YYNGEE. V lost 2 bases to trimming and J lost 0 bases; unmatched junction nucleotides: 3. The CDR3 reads CASSVGQGLNTEAFF. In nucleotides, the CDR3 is TGTGCCAGCAGCGTCGGACAGGGTTTGAACACTGAAGCTTTCTTT.

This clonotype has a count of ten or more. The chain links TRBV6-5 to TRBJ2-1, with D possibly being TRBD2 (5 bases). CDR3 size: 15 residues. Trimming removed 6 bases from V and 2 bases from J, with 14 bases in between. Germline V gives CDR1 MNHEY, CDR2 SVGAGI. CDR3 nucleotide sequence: TGTGCCAGCAGCACCTCGAGCGGTGCCTACAATGAGCAGTTCTTC. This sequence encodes CASSTSSGAYNEQFF.

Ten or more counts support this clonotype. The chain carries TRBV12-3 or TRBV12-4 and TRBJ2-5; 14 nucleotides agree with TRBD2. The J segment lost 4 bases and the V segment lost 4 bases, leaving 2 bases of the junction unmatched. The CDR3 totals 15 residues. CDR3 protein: CASSSGLAGVETQYF. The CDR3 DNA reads TGTGCCAGCAGTTCGGGACTAGCGGGAGTAGAGACCCAGTACTTC.

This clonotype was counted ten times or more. For the CDR3, the DNA is TGTGCCAGCAGTTTGAGGAGCCAGCCCCAGCATTTT. Translated, it gives CASSLRSQPQHF. This chain joins TRBV28 and TRBJ1-5; D remains unclear. CDR1 and CDR2 (germline): MDHEN, SYDVKM. The CDR3 is 12 amino acids. Trimming took off 3 bases at V and 7 bases at J, with 7 bases between the two ends.

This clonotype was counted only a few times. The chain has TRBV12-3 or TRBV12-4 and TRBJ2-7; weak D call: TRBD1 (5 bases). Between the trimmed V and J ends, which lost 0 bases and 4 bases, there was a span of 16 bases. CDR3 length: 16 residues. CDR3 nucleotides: TGTGCCAGCAGTTTAGCGCGAACAGGTGGTGGGTACGAGCAGTACTTC. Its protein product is CASSLARTGGGYEQYF.

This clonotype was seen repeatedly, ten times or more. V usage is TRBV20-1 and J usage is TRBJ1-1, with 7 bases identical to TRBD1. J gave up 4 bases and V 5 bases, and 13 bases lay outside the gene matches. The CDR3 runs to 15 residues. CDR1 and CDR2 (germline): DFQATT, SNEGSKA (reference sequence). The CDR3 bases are TGCAGTGCTCGCAAGACAGGGATGCGGGGCACTGAAGCTTTCTTT. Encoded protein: CSARKTGMRGTEAFF.

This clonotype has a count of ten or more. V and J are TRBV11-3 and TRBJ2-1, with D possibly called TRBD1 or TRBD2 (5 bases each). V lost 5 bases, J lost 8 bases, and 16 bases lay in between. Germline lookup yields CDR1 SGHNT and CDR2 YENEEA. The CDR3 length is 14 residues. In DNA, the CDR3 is TGTGCCAGCAGCGCGTGGGGGACGGAGCATGAGCAGTTCTTC. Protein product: CASSAWGTEHEQFF.

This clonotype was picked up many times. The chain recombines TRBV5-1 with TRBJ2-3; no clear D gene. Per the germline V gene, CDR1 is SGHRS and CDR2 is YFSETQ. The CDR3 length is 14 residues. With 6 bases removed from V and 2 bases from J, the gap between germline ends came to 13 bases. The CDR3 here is CASMGSTSTDTQYF. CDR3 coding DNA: TGCGCCAGCATGGGCTCCACGTCCACAGATACGCAGTATTTT.

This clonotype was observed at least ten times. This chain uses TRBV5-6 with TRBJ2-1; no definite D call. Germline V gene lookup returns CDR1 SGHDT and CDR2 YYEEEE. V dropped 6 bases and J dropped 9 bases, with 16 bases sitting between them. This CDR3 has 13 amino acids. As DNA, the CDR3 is TGTGCCAGCACCCCGACGGAGCTCGGTGAGCAGTTCTTC. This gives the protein CASTPTELGEQFF.

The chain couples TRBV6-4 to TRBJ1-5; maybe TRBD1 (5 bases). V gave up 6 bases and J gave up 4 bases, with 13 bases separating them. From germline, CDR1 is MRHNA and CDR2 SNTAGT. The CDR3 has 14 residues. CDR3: CASRASGRNQPQHF. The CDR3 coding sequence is TGTGCCAGCAGGGCATCAGGGCGGAATCAGCCCCAGCATTTT.

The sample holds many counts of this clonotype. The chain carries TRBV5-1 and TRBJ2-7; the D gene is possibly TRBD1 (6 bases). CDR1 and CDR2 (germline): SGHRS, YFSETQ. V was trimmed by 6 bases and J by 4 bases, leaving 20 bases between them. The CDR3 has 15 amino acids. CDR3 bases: TGCGCCAGCACCAACGGAGCAGGGGTCTTATACGAGCAGTACTTC. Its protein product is CASTNGAGVLYEQYF. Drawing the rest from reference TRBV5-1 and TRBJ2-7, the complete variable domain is KAGVTQTPRYLIKTRGQQVTLSCSPISGHRSVSWYQQTPGQGLQFLFEYFSETQRNKGNFPGRFSGRQFSNSRSEMNVSTLELGDSALYLCASTNGAGVLYEQYFGPGTRLTVT.

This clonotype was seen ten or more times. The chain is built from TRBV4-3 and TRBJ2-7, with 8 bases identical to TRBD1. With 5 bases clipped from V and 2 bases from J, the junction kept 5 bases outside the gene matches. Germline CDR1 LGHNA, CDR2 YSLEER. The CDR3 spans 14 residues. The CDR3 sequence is CASSKGTGAYEQYF. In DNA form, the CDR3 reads TGCGCCAGCAGCAAAGGGACAGGTGCCTACGAGCAGTACTTC.

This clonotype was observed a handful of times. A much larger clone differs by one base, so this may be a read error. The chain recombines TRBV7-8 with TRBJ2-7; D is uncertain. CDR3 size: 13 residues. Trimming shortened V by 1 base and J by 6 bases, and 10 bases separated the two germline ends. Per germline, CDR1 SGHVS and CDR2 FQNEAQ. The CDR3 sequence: CASSLENPGEQYF. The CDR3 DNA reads TGTGCCAGCAGCTTAGAAAATCCGGGCGAGCAGTACTTC.

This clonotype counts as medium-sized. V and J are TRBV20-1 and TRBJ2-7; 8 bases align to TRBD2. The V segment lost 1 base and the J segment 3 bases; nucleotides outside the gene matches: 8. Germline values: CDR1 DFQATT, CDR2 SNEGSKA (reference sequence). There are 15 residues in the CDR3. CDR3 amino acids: CSARADSGNGYEQYF. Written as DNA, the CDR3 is TGCAGTGCTAGAGCCGATAGCGGGAATGGCTACGAGCAGTACTTC.